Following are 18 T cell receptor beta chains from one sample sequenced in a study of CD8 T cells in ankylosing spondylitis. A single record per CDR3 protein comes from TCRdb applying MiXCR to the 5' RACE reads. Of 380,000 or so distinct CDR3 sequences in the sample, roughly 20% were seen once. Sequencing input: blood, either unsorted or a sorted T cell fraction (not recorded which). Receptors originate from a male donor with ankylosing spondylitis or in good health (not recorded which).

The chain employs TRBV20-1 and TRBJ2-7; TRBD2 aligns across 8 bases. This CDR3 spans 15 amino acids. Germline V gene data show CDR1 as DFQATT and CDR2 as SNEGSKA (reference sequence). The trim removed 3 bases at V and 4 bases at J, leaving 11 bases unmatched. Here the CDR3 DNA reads TGCAGTGCTAGCATAGTTACGGGGGGGCAGTACGAGCAGTACTTC. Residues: CSASIVTGGQYEQYF.

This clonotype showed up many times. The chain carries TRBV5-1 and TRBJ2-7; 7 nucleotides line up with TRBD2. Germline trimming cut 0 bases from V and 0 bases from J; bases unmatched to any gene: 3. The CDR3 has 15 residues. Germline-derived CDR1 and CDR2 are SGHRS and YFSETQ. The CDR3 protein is CASSLEGLVSYEQYF. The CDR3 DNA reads TGCGCCAGCAGCTTGGAAGGACTAGTCTCCTACGAGCAGTACTTC.

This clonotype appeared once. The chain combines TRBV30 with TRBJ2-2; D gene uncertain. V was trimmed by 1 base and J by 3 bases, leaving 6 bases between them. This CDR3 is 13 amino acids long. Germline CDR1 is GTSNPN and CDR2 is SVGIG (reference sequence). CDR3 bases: TGTGCCTGGAGTGAAGGCGACACCGGGGAGCTGTTTTTT. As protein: CAWSEGDTGELFF.

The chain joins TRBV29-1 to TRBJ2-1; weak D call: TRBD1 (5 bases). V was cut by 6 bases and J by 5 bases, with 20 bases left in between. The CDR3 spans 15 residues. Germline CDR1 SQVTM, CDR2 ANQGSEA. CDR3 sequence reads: CSVRSRTYEDNEQFF. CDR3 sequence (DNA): TGCAGCGTCCGGTCTAGGACATATGAAGACAATGAGCAGTTCTTC.

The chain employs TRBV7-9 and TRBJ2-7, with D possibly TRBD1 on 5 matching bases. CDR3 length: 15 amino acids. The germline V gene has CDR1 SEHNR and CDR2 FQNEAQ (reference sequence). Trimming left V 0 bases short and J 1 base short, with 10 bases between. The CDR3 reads CASSLATDSSYEQYF. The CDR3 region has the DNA TGTGCCAGCAGCTTAGCCACTGACAGTTCCTACGAGCAGTACTTC. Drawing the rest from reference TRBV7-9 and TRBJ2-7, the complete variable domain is DTGVSQNPRHKITKRGQNVTFRCDPISEHNRLYWYRQTLGQGPEFLTYFQNEAQLEKSRLLSDRFSAERPKGSFSTLEIQRTEQGDSAMYLCASSLATDSSYEQYFGPGTRLTVT.

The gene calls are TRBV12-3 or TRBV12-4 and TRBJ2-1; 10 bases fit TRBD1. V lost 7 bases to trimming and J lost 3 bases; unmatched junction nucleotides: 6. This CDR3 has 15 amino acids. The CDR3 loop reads CASTGTGDDYNEQFF. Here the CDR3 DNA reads TGTGCCAGCACTGGGACAGGGGACGACTACAATGAGCAGTTCTTC.

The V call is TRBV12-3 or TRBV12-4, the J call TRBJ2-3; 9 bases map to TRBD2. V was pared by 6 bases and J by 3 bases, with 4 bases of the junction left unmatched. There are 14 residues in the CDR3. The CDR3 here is CASRGGLATDTQYF. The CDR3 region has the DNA TGTGCCAGCAGAGGCGGACTAGCGACAGATACGCAGTATTTT.

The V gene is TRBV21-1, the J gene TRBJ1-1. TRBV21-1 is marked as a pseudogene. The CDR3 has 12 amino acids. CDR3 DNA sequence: TGTGCCAGCAGCAAAGGGTACACTGAAGCTTTCTTT. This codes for CASSKGYTEAFF.

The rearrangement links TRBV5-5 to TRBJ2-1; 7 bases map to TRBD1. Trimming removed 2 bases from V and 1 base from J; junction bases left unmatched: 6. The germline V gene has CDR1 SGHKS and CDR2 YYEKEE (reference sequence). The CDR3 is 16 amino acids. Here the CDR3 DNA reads TGTGCCAGCAGCTTAGGGGAACAGGGGTCCTACAATGAGCAGTTCTTC. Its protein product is CASSLGEQGSYNEQFF. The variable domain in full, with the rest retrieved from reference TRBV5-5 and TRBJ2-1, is DAGVTQSPTHLIKTRGQQVTLRCSPISGHKSVSWYQQVLGQGPQFIFQYYEKEERGRGNFPDRFSARQFPNYSSELNVNALLLGDSALYLCASSLGEQGSYNEQFFGPGTRLTVL.

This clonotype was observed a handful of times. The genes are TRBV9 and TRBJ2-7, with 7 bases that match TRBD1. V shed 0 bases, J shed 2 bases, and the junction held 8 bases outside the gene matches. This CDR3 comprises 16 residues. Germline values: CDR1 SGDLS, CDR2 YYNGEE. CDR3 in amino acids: CASSVVPDRPTYEQYF. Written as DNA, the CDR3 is TGTGCCAGCAGCGTAGTCCCGGACAGGCCGACCTACGAGCAGTACTTC.

For the CDR3, the DNA is TGCGCCAGCACTCAAGGGGCCGTCTCCTACGAGCAGTACTTC. Protein: CASTQGAVSYEQYF. This chain uses TRBV5-1 with TRBJ2-7; possibly TRBD1 for D (5 bases). From germline, CDR1 is SGHRS and CDR2 YFSETQ. V was trimmed by 6 bases and J by 0 bases, leaving 13 bases between them. The CDR3 has 14 amino acids.

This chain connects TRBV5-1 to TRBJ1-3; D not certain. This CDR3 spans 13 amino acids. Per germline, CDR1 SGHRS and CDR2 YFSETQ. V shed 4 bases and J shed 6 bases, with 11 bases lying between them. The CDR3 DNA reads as TGCGCCAGCAGCGATCGCCTGGAAAACACCATATATTTT. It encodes CASSDRLENTIYF.

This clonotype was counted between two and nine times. The CDR3 region has the DNA TGTGCCAGCAGTGAAATCGAGGTAATCGAGCAGTACTTC. It codes for CASSEIEVIEQYF. The chain carries TRBV2 and TRBJ2-7; the D is unclear. Germline V gene data show CDR1 as SNHLY and CDR2 as FYNNEI. The CDR3 runs 13 residues. V was cut by 2 bases and J by 6 bases, with 11 bases left in between.

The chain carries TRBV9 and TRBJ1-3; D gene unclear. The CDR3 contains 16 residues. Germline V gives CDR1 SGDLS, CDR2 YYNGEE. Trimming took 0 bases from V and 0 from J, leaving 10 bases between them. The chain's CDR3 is CASSVGRGSSGNTIYF. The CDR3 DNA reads TGTGCCAGCAGCGTAGGACGGGGATCCTCTGGAAACACCATATATTTT.

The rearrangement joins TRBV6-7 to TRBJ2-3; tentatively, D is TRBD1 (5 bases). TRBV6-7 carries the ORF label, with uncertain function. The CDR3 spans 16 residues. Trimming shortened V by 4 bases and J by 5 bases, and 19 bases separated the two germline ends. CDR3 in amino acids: CASSSPQGDIGDTQYF. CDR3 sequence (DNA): TGTGCCAGCAGTTCCCCCCAGGGTGACATCGGAGATACGCAGTATTTT.

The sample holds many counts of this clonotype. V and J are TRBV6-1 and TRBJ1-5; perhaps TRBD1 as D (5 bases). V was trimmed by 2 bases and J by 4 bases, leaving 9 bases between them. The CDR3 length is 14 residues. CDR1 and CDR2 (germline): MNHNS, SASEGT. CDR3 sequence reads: CASSEMTENQPQHF. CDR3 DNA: TGTGCCAGCAGTGAAATGACAGAGAATCAGCCCCAGCATTTT.

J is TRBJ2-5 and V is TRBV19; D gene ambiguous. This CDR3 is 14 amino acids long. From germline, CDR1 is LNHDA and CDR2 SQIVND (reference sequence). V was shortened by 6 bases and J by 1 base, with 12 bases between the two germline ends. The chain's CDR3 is CASRGLVSQETQYF. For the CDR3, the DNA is TGTGCCAGTAGAGGCCTAGTTTCCCAAGAGACCCAGTACTTC.

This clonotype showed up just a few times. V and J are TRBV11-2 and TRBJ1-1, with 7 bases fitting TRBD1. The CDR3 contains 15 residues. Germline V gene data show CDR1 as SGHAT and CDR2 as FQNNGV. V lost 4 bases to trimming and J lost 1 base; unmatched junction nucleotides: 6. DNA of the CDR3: TGTGCCAGCAGCTCCACCGGGACAGCGAACACTGAAGCTTTCTTT. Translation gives CASSSTGTANTEAFF.